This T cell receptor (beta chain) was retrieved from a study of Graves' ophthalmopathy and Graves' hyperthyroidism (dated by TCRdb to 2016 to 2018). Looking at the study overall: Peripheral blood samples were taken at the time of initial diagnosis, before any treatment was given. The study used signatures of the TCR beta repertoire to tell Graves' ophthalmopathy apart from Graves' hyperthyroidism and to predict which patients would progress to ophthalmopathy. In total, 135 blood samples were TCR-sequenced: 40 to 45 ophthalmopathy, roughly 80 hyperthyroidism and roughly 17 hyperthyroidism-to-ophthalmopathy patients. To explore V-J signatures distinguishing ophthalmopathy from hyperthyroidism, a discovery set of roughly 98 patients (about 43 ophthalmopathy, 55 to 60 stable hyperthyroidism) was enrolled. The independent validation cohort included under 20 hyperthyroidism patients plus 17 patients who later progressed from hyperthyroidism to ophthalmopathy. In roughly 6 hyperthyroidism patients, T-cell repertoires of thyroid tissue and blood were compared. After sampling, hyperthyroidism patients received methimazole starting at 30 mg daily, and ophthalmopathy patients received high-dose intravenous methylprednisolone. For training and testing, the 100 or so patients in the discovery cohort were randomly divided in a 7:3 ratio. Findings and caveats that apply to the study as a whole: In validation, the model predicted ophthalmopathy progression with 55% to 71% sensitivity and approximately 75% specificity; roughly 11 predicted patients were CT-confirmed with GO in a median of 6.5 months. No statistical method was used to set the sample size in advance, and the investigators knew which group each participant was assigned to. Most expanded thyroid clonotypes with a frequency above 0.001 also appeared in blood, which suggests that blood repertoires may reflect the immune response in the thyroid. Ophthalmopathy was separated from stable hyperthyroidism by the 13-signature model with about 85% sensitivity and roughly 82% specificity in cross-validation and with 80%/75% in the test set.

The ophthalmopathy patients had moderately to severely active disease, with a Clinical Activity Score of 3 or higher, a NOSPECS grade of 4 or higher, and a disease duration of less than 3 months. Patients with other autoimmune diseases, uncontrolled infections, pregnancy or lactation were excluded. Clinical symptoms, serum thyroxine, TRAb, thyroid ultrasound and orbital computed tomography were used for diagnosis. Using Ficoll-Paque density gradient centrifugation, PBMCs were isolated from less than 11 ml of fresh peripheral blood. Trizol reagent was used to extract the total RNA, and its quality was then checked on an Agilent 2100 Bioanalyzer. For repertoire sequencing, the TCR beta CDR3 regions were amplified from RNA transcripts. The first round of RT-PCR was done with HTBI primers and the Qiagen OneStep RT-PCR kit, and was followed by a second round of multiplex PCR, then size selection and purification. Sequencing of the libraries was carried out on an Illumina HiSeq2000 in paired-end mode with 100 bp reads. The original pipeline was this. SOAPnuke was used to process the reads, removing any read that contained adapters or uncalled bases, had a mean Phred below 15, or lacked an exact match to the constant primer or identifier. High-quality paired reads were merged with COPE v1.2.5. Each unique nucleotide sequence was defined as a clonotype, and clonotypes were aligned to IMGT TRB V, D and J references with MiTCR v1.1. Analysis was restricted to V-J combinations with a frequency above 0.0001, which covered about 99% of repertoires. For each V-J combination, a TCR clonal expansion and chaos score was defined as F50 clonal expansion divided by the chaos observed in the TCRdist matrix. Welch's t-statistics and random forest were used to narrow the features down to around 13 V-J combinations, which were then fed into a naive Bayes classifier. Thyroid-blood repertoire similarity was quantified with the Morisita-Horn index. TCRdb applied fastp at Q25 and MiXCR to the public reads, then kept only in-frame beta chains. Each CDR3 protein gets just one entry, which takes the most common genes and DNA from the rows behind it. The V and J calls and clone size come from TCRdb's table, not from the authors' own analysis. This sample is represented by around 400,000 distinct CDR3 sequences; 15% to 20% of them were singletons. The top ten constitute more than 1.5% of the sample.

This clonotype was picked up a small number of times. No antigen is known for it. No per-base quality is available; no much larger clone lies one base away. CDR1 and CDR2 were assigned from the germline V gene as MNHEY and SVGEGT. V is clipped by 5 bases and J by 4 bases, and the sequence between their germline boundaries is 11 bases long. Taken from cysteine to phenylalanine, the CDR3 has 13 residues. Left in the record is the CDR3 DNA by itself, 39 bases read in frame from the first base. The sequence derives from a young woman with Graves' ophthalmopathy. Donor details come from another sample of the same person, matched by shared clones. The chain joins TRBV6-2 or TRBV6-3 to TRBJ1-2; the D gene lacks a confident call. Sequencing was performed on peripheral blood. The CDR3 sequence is CASSLYEGYGYTF. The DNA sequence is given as TGTGCCAGCAGTCTCTACGAAGGCTATGGCTACACCTTC.